The rows below give T cell receptor beta chains drawn from one sample of a study of naive and memory T cell subsets. TCRdb used MiXCR to reprocess the UMI-ligation and nested PCR reads, holding one entry per CDR3 protein. The sample includes 80,000 or so distinct CDR3 sequences, about 8.2% of them seen just once. What was sequenced was naive CD8+ T cells from blood. All receptors come from a human donor in good health. CDR3s include the opening cysteine and the closing phenylalanine or tryptophan. D genes are given only for firm matches. Only part of the rows carry a size: once, few, many, or a class if the clone is expanded.

d_gene: TRBD2; v_gene: TRBV20-1; abundance: many; j_gene: TRBJ2-3; CDR3aa: CSARDPSGRPPDTQYF; CDR3nt: TGCAGTGCTAGAGACCCCAGCGGGAGGCCGCCGGATACGCAGTATTTT
d_gene: -; v_gene: TRBV2; abundance: many; j_gene: TRBJ2-4; CDR3aa: CASSEGRLKNIQYF; CDR3nt: TGTGCCAGCAGTGAGGGGCGGTTAAAAAACATTCAGTACTTC
d_gene: -; v_gene: TRBV19; abundance: -; j_gene: TRBJ1-1; CDR3aa: CASSTERTATF; CDR3nt: TGTGCCAGTAGTACTGAAAGGACAGCTACCTTT
d_gene: -; v_gene: TRBV10-3; abundance: -; j_gene: TRBJ1-4; CDR3aa: CAISESEVWTEKLFF; CDR3nt: TGTGCCATCAGTGAGTCGGAGGTCTGGACTGAAAAACTGTTTTTT
d_gene: -; v_gene: TRBV12-3/TRBV12-4; abundance: many; j_gene: TRBJ1-1; CDR3aa: CASSWTNTEAFF; CDR3nt: TGTGCCAGCAGTTGGACGAACACTGAAGCTTTCTTT
d_gene: TRBD2; v_gene: TRBV28; abundance: -; j_gene: TRBJ2-1; CDR3aa: CASRKQREGHNEQFF; CDR3nt: TGTGCCAGCAGAAAGCAGCGGGAGGGTCACAATGAGCAGTTCTTC
d_gene: -; v_gene: TRBV19; abundance: -; j_gene: TRBJ2-7; CDR3aa: CASRTGTGYEQYF; CDR3nt: TGTGCCAGTAGGACAGGAACTGGGTACGAGCAGTACTTC
d_gene: -; v_gene: TRBV27; abundance: few; j_gene: TRBJ2-7; CDR3aa: CASSFVSPNDEQYF; CDR3nt: TGTGCCAGCAGTTTTGTTTCCCCCAACGACGAGCAGTACTTC
d_gene: -; v_gene: TRBV29-1; abundance: many; j_gene: TRBJ1-2; CDR3aa: CSVDDLDSFSNYGYTF; CDR3nt: TGCAGCGTCGACGATCTGGACAGCTTCTCTAACTATGGCTACACCTTC
d_gene: -; v_gene: TRBV25-1; abundance: many; j_gene: TRBJ1-2; CDR3aa: CASSAYRDSNYGYTF; CDR3nt: TGTGCCAGCAGTGCTTACAGGGACTCGAACTATGGCTACACCTTC
d_gene: -; v_gene: TRBV27; abundance: few; j_gene: TRBJ2-1; CDR3aa: CASSLAGSEQFF; CDR3nt: TGTGCCAGCAGTTTAGCGGGGAGTGAGCAGTTCTTC
d_gene: -; v_gene: TRBV3-1; abundance: many; j_gene: TRBJ2-5; CDR3aa: CASSQGGQGQETQYF; CDR3nt: TGTGCCAGCAGCCAAGGCGGGCAGGGCCAAGAGACCCAGTACTTC
d_gene: -; v_gene: TRBV18; abundance: few; j_gene: TRBJ2-1; CDR3aa: CASSPTSPLDNNEQFF; CDR3nt: TGTGCCAGCTCACCAACTAGCCCTCTAGATAACAATGAGCAGTTCTTC
d_gene: TRBD2; v_gene: TRBV5-4; abundance: many; j_gene: TRBJ2-1; CDR3aa: CASSLKRESHNEQFF; CDR3nt: TGTGCCAGCAGCTTAAAGCGGGAGTCTCACAATGAGCAGTTCTTC
d_gene: -; v_gene: TRBV4-1; abundance: -; j_gene: TRBJ2-3; CDR3aa: CASSPLGTDTQYF; CDR3nt: TGCGCCAGCAGCCCCCTAGGAACAGATACGCAGTATTTT
d_gene: -; v_gene: TRBV28; abundance: few; j_gene: TRBJ2-5; CDR3aa: CASSLTQSHQETQYF; CDR3nt: TGTGCCAGCAGTTTGACACAGTCCCACCAAGAGACCCAGTACTTC
d_gene: -; v_gene: TRBV4-1; abundance: many; j_gene: TRBJ2-7; CDR3aa: CASSQGGIEQYF; CDR3nt: TGCGCCAGCAGCCAAGGGGGGATCGAGCAGTACTTC
d_gene: -; v_gene: TRBV29-1; abundance: many; j_gene: TRBJ1-5; CDR3aa: CSVVLDGNQPQHF; CDR3nt: TGCAGCGTTGTTTTGGATGGAAATCAGCCCCAGCATTTT
d_gene: TRBD2; v_gene: TRBV2; abundance: few; j_gene: TRBJ2-3; CDR3aa: CAVTLAGVTDTQYF; CDR3nt: TGTGCCGTCACCCTAGCGGGAGTCACAGATACGCAGTATTTT
d_gene: TRBD1; v_gene: TRBV5-5; abundance: few; j_gene: TRBJ1-6; CDR3aa: CASSPGQGGSPLHF; CDR3nt: TGTGCCAGCAGCCCCGGACAGGGTGGTTCACCCCTCCACTTT
d_gene: -; v_gene: TRBV2; abundance: few; j_gene: TRBJ2-2; CDR3aa: CASWEMTNTGELFF; CDR3nt: TGTGCCAGCTGGGAAATGACGAACACCGGGGAGCTGTTTTTT
d_gene: -; v_gene: TRBV29-1; abundance: -; j_gene: TRBJ2-1; CDR3aa: CSGLERNYNEQFF; CDR3nt: TGCAGCGGCCTGGAGCGGAACTACAATGAGCAGTTCTTC
d_gene: -; v_gene: TRBV12-3/TRBV12-4; abundance: -; j_gene: TRBJ2-1; CDR3aa: CASWTTSSDLYNEQFF; CDR3nt: TGTGCCAGCTGGACAACTTCTAGCGACCTCTACAATGAGCAGTTCTTC
d_gene: -; v_gene: TRBV5-6; abundance: -; j_gene: TRBJ2-1; CDR3aa: CASSFTGNEQFF; CDR3nt: TGTGCCAGCAGCTTCACAGGGAATGAGCAGTTCTTC
d_gene: TRBD1; v_gene: TRBV19; abundance: -; j_gene: TRBJ2-1; CDR3aa: CASSIDVAGTGDYNEQFF; CDR3nt: TGTGCCAGTAGTATAGATGTTGCCGGGACAGGCGATTACAATGAGCAGTTCTTC
d_gene: -; v_gene: TRBV7-2; abundance: -; j_gene: TRBJ2-7; CDR3aa: CASSPKLVVLEQYF; CDR3nt: TGTGCCAGCAGCCCCAAGTTAGTTGTCCTCGAGCAGTACTTC
d_gene: TRBD2; v_gene: TRBV14; abundance: few; j_gene: TRBJ2-1; CDR3aa: CASSQNPLAGPTPNEQFF; CDR3nt: TGTGCCAGCAGCCAAAACCCCTTAGCGGGTCCCACCCCCAATGAGCAGTTCTTC
d_gene: TRBD2; v_gene: TRBV4-3; abundance: -; j_gene: TRBJ2-5; CDR3aa: CASSQDLSGRTETQYF; CDR3nt: TGCGCCAGCAGCCAAGATCTTAGCGGGAGGACGGAGACCCAGTACTTC
d_gene: TRBD1; v_gene: TRBV9; abundance: few; j_gene: TRBJ2-5; CDR3aa: CASSVDETGDKETQYF; CDR3nt: TGTGCCAGCAGCGTAGACGAGACAGGGGATAAAGAGACCCAGTACTTC
d_gene: -; v_gene: TRBV7-2; abundance: -; j_gene: TRBJ2-3; CDR3aa: CASSFRTDTSTDTQYF; CDR3nt: TGTGCCAGCAGCTTTAGAACAGACACTAGCACAGATACGCAGTATTTT
d_gene: -; v_gene: TRBV3-1; abundance: few; j_gene: TRBJ1-3; CDR3aa: CASSQVRAGKGTIYF; CDR3nt: TGTGCCAGCAGCCAAGTCCGAGCAGGGAAAGGCACCATATATTTT
d_gene: -; v_gene: TRBV5-4; abundance: few; j_gene: TRBJ2-4; CDR3aa: CASSPNLRGKNIQYF; CDR3nt: TGTGCCAGCAGCCCGAACCTTAGGGGCAAAAACATTCAGTACTTC
d_gene: -; v_gene: TRBV7-9; abundance: -; j_gene: TRBJ2-7; CDR3aa: CASSLADTPYEQYF; CDR3nt: TGTGCCAGCAGCTTAGCGGACACCCCCTACGAGCAGTACTTC
d_gene: TRBD2; v_gene: TRBV7-9; abundance: few; j_gene: TRBJ2-7; CDR3aa: CASSPSLAGLSYEQYF; CDR3nt: TGTGCCAGCAGCCCGTCACTAGCGGGTCTCTCCTACGAGCAGTACTTC
d_gene: -; v_gene: TRBV10-3; abundance: few; j_gene: TRBJ2-6; CDR3aa: CAISEWTTAGANVLTF; CDR3nt: TGTGCCATCAGTGAATGGACCACGGCGGGGGCCAACGTCCTGACTTTC
d_gene: -; v_gene: TRBV27; abundance: -; j_gene: TRBJ1-2; CDR3aa: CASSLSAEPYGYTF; CDR3nt: TGTGCCAGCAGTTTATCGGCAGAACCCTATGGCTACACCTTC
d_gene: -; v_gene: TRBV12-5; abundance: -; j_gene: TRBJ1-2; CDR3aa: CASGSTGGEVWSGYTF; CDR3nt: TGTGCTAGTGGTTCCACGGGCGGGGAAGTGTGGTCTGGCTACACCTTC
d_gene: TRBD2; v_gene: TRBV27; abundance: many; j_gene: TRBJ2-7; CDR3aa: CASSPGGGTYEQYF; CDR3nt: TGTGCCAGCAGCCCGGGAGGGGGAACCTACGAGCAGTACTTC
d_gene: TRBD1; v_gene: TRBV2; abundance: few; j_gene: TRBJ2-3; CDR3aa: CARPGQGSDTQYF; CDR3nt: TGTGCCAGGCCGGGACAGGGGTCAGATACGCAGTATTTT
d_gene: TRBD1; v_gene: TRBV2; abundance: many; j_gene: TRBJ2-2; CDR3aa: CASSDGDRAYELFF; CDR3nt: TGTGCCAGCAGCGACGGAGACAGGGCCTATGAGCTGTTTTTT
d_gene: -; v_gene: TRBV12-3/TRBV12-4; abundance: many; j_gene: TRBJ2-7; CDR3aa: CASTYRDRSSYEQYF; CDR3nt: TGTGCCAGCACTTATCGGGACCGGAGCTCCTACGAGCAGTACTTC
d_gene: TRBD2; v_gene: TRBV12-3/TRBV12-4; abundance: -; j_gene: TRBJ2-3; CDR3aa: CASSFGGGGTDTQYF; CDR3nt: TGTGCCAGCAGTTTCGGCGGGGGAGGCACAGATACGCAGTATTTT